The clone carrying this T cell receptor (beta chain) was seen a few times. The antigen is undetermined. The record originates from a study of beta chain features in type 1 diabetes. Broader study findings: Patients with Type 1 diabetes showed moderately but significantly shorter TCRB CDR3s in all four CD4+ subsets.

CDR3 size: 14 residues. V was pared by 8 bases and J by 3 bases, with 9 bases of the junction left unmatched. In germline, CDR1 is MDHEN, CDR2 SYDVKM. As every portion of the isolated RNA was reverse transcribed, the sequencing read expressed TCRB transcripts. Produced via immunoSEQ multiplex PCR; TCRdb's table is partial and in-frame only. The data hold about 270,000 clones, with roughly an eighth observed a single time. The source is a man under 40 with type 1 diabetes. The sequenced sample was naive CD4+ T cells from blood. The genes are TRBV28 and TRBJ2-7, with 8 bases that match TRBD1. This chain's CDR3 is CASVEAGQGYEQYF. CDR3 DNA sequence: TGTGCCAGCGTGGAAGCTGGACAGGGCTACGAGCAGTACTTC.